Each of the 13 T cell receptor beta chains below was sequenced from the same sample in a study of T-cell reconstitution after alpha-beta-depleted transplantation in children. Using unique molecular identifiers, the investigators prepared the TCRbeta library. MiXCR was run by TCRdb on the PCR reads, yielding one entry per CDR3 protein. The table lists around 450,000 distinct CDR3 sequences, approximately 41% of them singletons. Sequencing used PBMCs, obtained before TCRalphabeta/CD19-depleted stem cell transplant. Receptor source: a girl aged 2 to 9 with aplastic anemia, due to receive a stem cell transplant.

The V and J genes are TRBV12-3 or TRBV12-4 and TRBJ2-5, with D perhaps matching TRBD2 (7 bases). Trimming took off 11 bases at V and 3 bases at J, with 19 bases between the two ends. The CDR3 is made up of 14 amino acids. Here the CDR3 DNA reads TGTGCCTCAAACTGGGGGGGGCCGGAAGAGACCCAGTACTTC. Protein: CASNWGGPEETQYF.

The chain couples TRBV28 to TRBJ2-2; D unresolved. This CDR3 spans 12 amino acids. Looked up from germline, CDR1 is MDHEN and CDR2 is SYDVKM. Trimming shortened V by 5 bases and J by 6 bases, and 7 bases separated the two germline ends. The CDR3 protein is CASSGLAGELFF. The CDR3 DNA sequence: TGTGCCAGCAGTGGGTTGGCCGGGGAGCTGTTTTTT.

This clonotype came up a few times. This sequence joins TRBV6-1 and TRBJ2-7, with D perhaps TRBD1 (5 bases). Germline-derived CDR1 and CDR2 are MNHNS and SASEGT. The CDR3 runs 14 residues. V shed 5 bases and J shed 0 bases, with 11 bases lying between them. CDR3 amino acids: CASSPTRGSYEQYF. The DNA of the CDR3 is TGTGCCAGCAGTCCGACAAGGGGCTCCTACGAGCAGTACTTC.

The genes are TRBV20-1 and TRBJ1-5, with D unresolved. The V and J ends lost 2 bases and 3 bases respectively, with 8 bases between them. The CDR3 sequence is 13 residues long. Looked up from germline, CDR1 is DFQATT and CDR2 is SNEGSKA (reference sequence). CDR3 loop: CSARQALNQPQHF. Written as DNA, the CDR3 is TGCAGTGCTAGACAAGCACTCAATCAGCCCCAGCATTTT.

This chain connects TRBV12-3 or TRBV12-4 to TRBJ2-3; no definite D call. Trimming left V 7 bases short and J 10 bases short, with 24 bases between. This CDR3 is built from 15 residues. CDR3 sequence reads: CASTVDPKVPVAQYF. The CDR3 DNA reads TGTGCCAGCACCGTTGACCCTAAGGTCCCAGTGGCGCAGTATTTT.

This clonotype was observed a handful of times. This chain uses TRBV18 with TRBJ2-1; TRBD1 aligns across 7 bases. V lost 6 bases to trimming and J lost 7 bases; unmatched junction nucleotides: 9. The CDR3 consists of 14 residues. Germline CDR1 and CDR2: KGHSH and LQKENI. CDR3 sequence reads: CASSEDLTGNEQFF. DNA for the CDR3: TGTGCCAGCTCGGAGGATTTGACAGGGAATGAGCAGTTCTTC.

V and J are TRBV27 and TRBJ2-7, with a weak D call TRBD1 (5 bases). The V and J ends lost 5 bases and 1 base respectively, with 15 bases between them. CDR1 and CDR2 (germline): MNHEY, SMNVEV (reference sequence). This CDR3 spans 15 amino acids. CDR3 region: CASSRTPGLSYEQYF. The CDR3 DNA reads TGTGCCAGCAGTCGGACACCAGGTCTATCCTACGAGCAGTACTTC.

V usage is TRBV5-1 and J usage is TRBJ2-2; D is perhaps TRBD2 (6 bases). Germline CDR1 SGHRS, CDR2 YFSETQ. This CDR3 has 15 residues. The V and J ends lost 0 bases and 6 bases respectively, with 12 bases between them. CDR3 region: CASSLASGEAGELFF. DNA for the CDR3: TGCGCCAGCAGCTTGGCGTCGGGAGAGGCCGGGGAGCTGTTTTTT.

This clonotype was seen only a few times. The chain links TRBV5-1 to TRBJ2-6; D is undetermined. The germline V gene has CDR1 SGHRS and CDR2 YFSETQ. The CDR3 loop spans 14 amino acids. Between the trimmed V and J ends, which lost 0 bases and 3 bases, there was a span of 4 bases. The CDR3 DNA reads as TGCGCCAGCAGCTTGGTTGTTGGGGCCAACGTCCTGACTTTC. Residues: CASSLVVGANVLTF.

V and J are TRBV27 and TRBJ2-7; 8 nucleotides line up with TRBD1. The V gene end was trimmed by 3 bases and the J gene end by 4 bases; junction bases not matched to a gene: 5. The CDR3 loop spans 14 amino acids. Germline lookup yields CDR1 MNHEY and CDR2 SMNVEV (reference sequence). CDR3 loop: CASSLNRGAYEQYF. The CDR3 nucleotides read TGTGCCAGCAGTTTGAACAGGGGGGCGTACGAGCAGTACTTC.

Note on this clonotype: One end of the junction fails to match germline, which may point to a read error. V usage is TRBV7-7 and J usage is TRBJ2-3, with TRBD2 matching over 13 bases. This CDR3 is built from 16 residues. Germline V gives CDR1 SSHAT, CDR2 FNYEAQ (reference sequence). In DNA form, the CDR3 reads TGTGCTAGCAGCCGAGGACTAGCGGGGGCCCGGGATACGCAGTATTTT. This gives the protein CASSRGLAGARDTQYF.

This clonotype occurred a few times. The chain recombines TRBV20-1 with TRBJ2-3, with D possibly being TRBD1 (6 bases). Germline V gene lookup returns CDR1 DFQATT and CDR2 SNEGSKA (reference sequence). The CDR3 is 14 amino acids. Trimming took off 3 bases at V and 4 bases at J, with 14 bases between the two ends. This chain's CDR3 is CSASSPGAPDTQYF. CDR3 nucleotides: TGCAGTGCTAGTTCCCCAGGGGCCCCAGATACGCAGTATTTT.

This clonotype has only a few counts. The chain joins TRBV29-1 to TRBJ2-1; 9 nucleotides align to TRBD2. Germline V gene data show CDR1 as SQVTM and CDR2 as ANQGSEA. J gave up 4 bases and V 2 bases, and 12 bases lay outside the gene matches. This CDR3 region has 17 residues. The chain's CDR3 is CSVEFNLASGIYNEQFF. CDR3 bases: TGCAGCGTTGAATTTAATTTGGCTAGCGGGATATACAATGAGCAGTTCTTC.